The 4 T cell receptor beta chains presented below share a single source sample, sequenced in a study of blood T cell repertoires in COVID-19. Sequencing was performed with immunoSEQ multiplex PCR; in TCRdb, only in-frame clones are kept and a portion is missing. The sample includes 90,000 to 120,000 clones, around 81% of them seen just once. The sequenced sample was peripheral blood. These TCRs come from a woman between 65 and 79 years old with acute or convalescent COVID-19.

The J gene is TRBJ1-5, the V gene TRBV2, with D possibly TRBD1 on 6 matching bases. V lost 6 bases, J lost 6 bases, and 12 bases lay in between. The CDR3 length is 13 residues. Germline values: CDR1 SNHLY, CDR2 FYNNEI. This chain's CDR3 is CASRSQGSQPQHF. Written as DNA, the CDR3 is TGTGCCAGCAGATCGCAGGGGAGTCAGCCCCAGCATTTT.

The chain employs TRBV6-6 and TRBJ2-5, with D possibly TRBD2 on 5 matching bases. The length of the CDR3 is 15 residues. Trimming stripped 2 bases from V and 0 bases from J, with 10 bases between. CDR1 MNHNY and CDR2 SVGAGI come from the germline V gene (reference sequence). The CDR3 DNA reads TGTGCCAGCAGTTACCCGAGGGTAGACCAAGAGACCCAGTACTTC. Translated: CASSYPRVDQETQYF.

The chain uses TRBV7-8 and TRBJ1-4; D gene uncertain. CDR1 and CDR2 from the germline V gene are SGHVS and FQNEAQ. The CDR3 spans 14 residues. Deletions cut 7 bases from V and 2 bases from J, with 11 bases between. This CDR3 is CASTPIATNEKLFF. The CDR3 region has the DNA TGTGCCAGCACCCCAATAGCGACTAATGAAAAACTGTTTTTT.

This clone showed up just a few times. The genes are TRBV5-1 and TRBJ2-1; D is possibly TRBD1 (6 bases). Trimming pared 4 bases from V and 8 bases from J, leaving 13 bases between. CDR1 and CDR2 from the germline V gene are SGHRS and YFSETQ. The CDR3 length is 13 residues. The CDR3 protein is CASSEQGSYEQFF. CDR3 sequence (DNA): TGCGCCAGCAGCGAACAGGGTAGCTATGAGCAGTTCTTC.